These 3 T cell receptor beta chains were sequenced from one sample in a study of shared T cell receptors in the human thymus. TCRdb's copy holds only in-frame clones and misses some; the assay was immunoSEQ multiplex PCR. The sample holds hundreds of thousands of clones, approximately 85% seen once. Separately, the same data were catalogued under a study of human thymus T cells.

Specimen: thymocytes. These TCRs come from a girl under three years old with a congenital heart defect.

The V call is TRBV6-5, the J call TRBJ1-1; no clear D. Trimming removed 4 bases from V and 0 bases from J, with 15 bases in between. Germline loops: CDR1 MNHEY, CDR2 SVGAGI. The length of the CDR3 is 16 residues. The CDR3 loop is CASSSYGSGMNTEAFF. The CDR3 bases are TGTGCCAGCAGTTCTTATGGTTCGGGGATGAACACTGAAGCTTTCTTT.

This chain connects TRBV15 to TRBJ2-1, with unresolved D. Between the trimmed V and J ends, which lost 3 bases and 0 bases, there was a span of 12 bases. The CDR3 is 16 amino acids. Per germline, CDR1 LNHNV and CDR2 YYDKDF (reference sequence). This CDR3 reads CATSSRSPSSYNEQFF. The DNA for the CDR3 is TGTGCCACCAGCAGCCGCTCCCCGAGCTCCTACAATGAGCAGTTCTTC. Full variable domain (missing parts from reference TRBV15 and TRBJ2-1): DAMVIQNPRYQVTQFGKPVTLSCSQTLNHNVMYWYQQKSSQAPKLLFHYYDKDFNNEADTPDNFQSRRPNTSFCFLDIRSPGLGDTAMYLCATSSRSPSSYNEQFFGPGTRLTVL.

The rearrangement uses TRBV6-1 and TRBJ2-7; no firm D call. With 3 bases removed from V and 5 bases from J, the gap between germline ends came to 14 bases. Germline V lookup: CDR1 MNHNS, CDR2 SASEGT. This CDR3 spans 14 amino acids. The CDR3 region is CASSEPVWSDEQYF. The CDR3 nucleotides are TGTGCCAGCAGTGAGCCAGTGTGGTCTGACGAGCAGTACTTC.